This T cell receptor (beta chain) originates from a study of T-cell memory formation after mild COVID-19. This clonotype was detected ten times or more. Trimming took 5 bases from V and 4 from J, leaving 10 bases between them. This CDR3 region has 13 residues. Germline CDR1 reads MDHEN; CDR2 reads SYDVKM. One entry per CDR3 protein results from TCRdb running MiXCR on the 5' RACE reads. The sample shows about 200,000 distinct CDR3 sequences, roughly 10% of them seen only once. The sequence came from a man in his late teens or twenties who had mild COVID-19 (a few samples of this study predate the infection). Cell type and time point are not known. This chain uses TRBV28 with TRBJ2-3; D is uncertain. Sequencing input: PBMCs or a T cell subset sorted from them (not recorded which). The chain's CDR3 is CASSPGMSDTQYF. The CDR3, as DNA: TGTGCCAGCAGTCCTGGCATGTCAGATACGCAGTATTTT.